Shown below are 16 T cell receptor beta chains from a single sample sequenced in a study of T-cell memory formation after mild COVID-19. TCRdb called the 5' RACE reads again in MiXCR, with one record for every CDR3 protein. The sample contains 180,000 or so distinct CDR3 sequences, roughly 12% of which appear only once. The sample comprised PBMCs or a T cell subset sorted from them (not recorded which). These TCRs come from a man aged 18 to 30 who had mild COVID-19 (a few samples of this study predate the infection). Cell type and time point are not known.

This clonotype was counted a few times. The chain employs TRBV4-1 and TRBJ1-5, with TRBD1 matching over 12 bases. The CDR3 loop spans 15 amino acids. Germline lookup yields CDR1 MGHRA and CDR2 YSYEKL. J gave up 6 bases and V 4 bases, and 4 bases lay outside the gene matches. The CDR3 DNA sequence: TGCGCCAGCAGCCGGGGACAGGGGGCGGTTCAGCCCCAGCATTTT. Translating it yields CASSRGQGAVQPQHF.

The chain is built from TRBV6-5 and TRBJ2-7; D is unclear. Germline CDR1 and CDR2: MNHEY and SVGAGI. V was trimmed by 6 bases and J by 2 bases, leaving 8 bases between them. CDR3 size: 12 residues. The CDR3 DNA reads as TGTGCCAGCAGACCGGGCCCCTACGAGCAGTACTTC. Residues: CASRPGPYEQYF.

V gene TRBV6-5 combines with J gene TRBJ2-7, with D tentatively TRBD1 (6 bases). This CDR3 has 15 amino acids. Trimming left V 2 bases short and J 2 bases short, with 13 bases between. Germline values: CDR1 MNHEY, CDR2 SVGAGI. The chain's CDR3 is CASSYAWTDAYEQYF. The CDR3 nucleotides are TGTGCCAGCAGTTACGCCTGGACAGATGCCTACGAGCAGTACTTC.

The CDR3 protein is CASSYGGQTLNTEAFF. CDR3 DNA: TGTGCCAGCAGTTACGGGGGACAGACCTTGAACACTGAAGCTTTCTTT. The chain uses TRBV6-2 or TRBV6-3 and TRBJ1-1; 7 bases map to TRBD1. The CDR3 extends over 16 amino acids. Germline V CDR1 and CDR2: MNHEY, SVGEGT. With 2 bases clipped from V and 0 bases from J, the junction kept 6 bases outside the gene matches.

In this sample, this clonotype turned up many times. This chain links TRBV4-3 with TRBJ2-3, with D unclear. The CDR3 runs 15 residues. CDR1 is LGHNA and CDR2 is YSLEER in the germline V gene. The V gene lost 0 bases and the J gene lost 12 bases, with 19 bases spanning the gap. The CDR3 sequence: CASSQDHLVGQTQYF. For the CDR3, the DNA is TGCGCCAGCAGCCAAGACCATTTAGTGGGCCAGACCCAGTATTTT.

This clonotype was detected ten times or more. This chain connects TRBV21-1 to TRBJ1-5; the table assigns TRBD1, which was not confirmed against the DNA. TRBV21-1 is assigned pseudogene status. CDR3 length: 18 amino acids. Here the CDR3 reads CASSKDGTRHPSNQPQHF. CDR3 bases: TGTGCCAGCAGCAAAGATGGGACCAGGCATCCTAGCAATCAGCCCCAGCATTTT.

This clonotype has at least ten counts. The chain recombines TRBV12-3 or TRBV12-4 with TRBJ2-3, with D hard to call. The ends were cut back, 1 base at V and 5 bases at J, with 13 bases in the middle. CDR3 length: 15 amino acids. The CDR3 DNA follows: TGTGCCAGCAGTTTAGGTAACGGAAAGGGAGATACGCAGTATTTT. It translates to CASSLGNGKGDTQYF.

This rearrangement joins TRBV28 to TRBJ2-1; D may be TRBD2 (5 bases). In germline, CDR1 is MDHEN, CDR2 SYDVKM. The CDR3 extends over 12 amino acids. With 5 bases removed from V and 8 bases from J, the gap between germline ends came to 10 bases. CDR3 amino acids: CASSGSSDEQFF. For the CDR3, the DNA is TGTGCCAGCAGTGGGAGTAGTGATGAGCAGTTCTTC.

V is TRBV20-1 and J is TRBJ1-1; the match to TRBD1 covers 9 bases. CDR3 size: 15 residues. After removal of 6 bases from V and 0 bases from J, the junction contained 8 bases not matched to a gene. Germline V gives CDR1 DFQATT, CDR2 SNEGSKA (reference sequence). Here the CDR3 reads CSAKKQGAVNTEAFF. As DNA, the CDR3 is TGCAGTGCGAAAAAACAGGGGGCCGTGAACACTGAAGCTTTCTTT.

This clonotype was observed a handful of times. The chain combines TRBV6-5 with TRBJ2-6; D is unresolved. Germline values: CDR1 MNHEY, CDR2 SVGAGI. The CDR3 sequence is 14 residues long. The V end lost 6 bases, the J end lost 3 bases, and 9 bases lay between the germline ends. As DNA, the CDR3 is TGTGCCAGCAGAAGGGCAGGTGGGGCCAACGTCCTGACTTTC. Translating it yields CASRRAGGANVLTF.

This clonotype was detected only a few times. This chain connects TRBV20-1 to TRBJ2-4; possible D gene TRBD2, 7 bases. Germline values: CDR1 DFQATT, CDR2 SNEGSKA (reference sequence). V was clipped by 4 bases and J by 9 bases, with 16 bases between them. The CDR3 is 13 amino acids. In DNA form, the CDR3 reads TGCAGTGCTAAAGGGGGGGCGGGAATCATTCAGTACTTC. Its translation: CSAKGGAGIIQYF.

The chain joins TRBV5-1 to TRBJ2-3, with 14 bases that match TRBD2. CDR1 and CDR2 from the germline V gene are SGHRS and YFSETQ. The CDR3 loop spans 17 amino acids. V dropped 4 bases and J dropped 0; count of bases not matched to a gene: 4. The CDR3 loop reads CASSGGTSGGSTDTQYF. CDR3 in DNA: TGCGCCAGCAGCGGCGGGACTAGCGGGGGAAGCACAGATACGCAGTATTTT.

The J gene is TRBJ2-1, the V gene TRBV10-2, with D maybe TRBD1 (5 bases). The V gene's germline CDR1 is WSHSY and CDR2 SAAADI. V dropped 6 bases and J dropped 8 bases, with 8 bases sitting between them. The CDR3 sequence is 11 residues long. CDR3 DNA sequence: TGCGCCAGCAGGTGGGGCGATGAGCAGTTCTTC. Amino acids: CASRWGDEQFF.

The chain couples TRBV5-1 to TRBJ1-2; D is unresolved. Trimming cost V 4 bases and J 4 bases, with 20 bases left between them. There are 16 residues in the CDR3. Germline V gene data show CDR1 as SGHRS and CDR2 as YFSETQ. This chain's CDR3 is CASSRQPEGWSYGYTF. CDR3 in DNA: TGCGCCAGCAGCCGCCAACCCGAGGGCTGGAGCTATGGCTACACCTTC.

The chain combines TRBV4-3 with TRBJ1-4; no reliable D call. CDR1 is LGHNA and CDR2 is YSLEER in the germline V gene. The CDR3 runs 19 residues. V gave up 0 bases and J gave up 3 bases, with 20 bases separating them. CDR3: CASSQDPPAIWVANEKLFF. The CDR3 DNA reads TGCGCCAGCAGCCAAGATCCTCCCGCTATCTGGGTGGCTAATGAAAAACTGTTTTTT.

This clonotype was counted between two and nine times. The chain couples TRBV30 to TRBJ1-2, with D hard to call. This CDR3 has 12 residues. With 2 bases removed from V and 3 bases from J, the gap between germline ends came to 7 bases. Looked up from germline, CDR1 is GTSNPN and CDR2 is SVGIG (reference sequence). The CDR3 spells CAWSQVDYGYTF. CDR3 nucleotides: TGTGCCTGGAGTCAAGTAGACTATGGCTACACCTTC.